The present entry profiles one T cell receptor beta chain with its context. Researchers prepared the TCRbeta library using unique molecular identifiers, the study reports. MiXCR, run by TCRdb on the PCR reads, gives a single entry per CDR3 protein. The sample holds 210,000 or so distinct CDR3 sequences; roughly a tenth are singletons and the top ten take approximately 6.6%. The record originates from a study of T-cell reconstitution after alpha-beta-depleted transplantation in children. The sample in question was PBMCs from the stem cell graft donor, obtained from the stem cell graft. The TCR sequence derives from a human donor who donated a stem cell graft to a child with acute lymphoblastic leukemia.

The CDR3 sequence is CASSSIVPRGYTF. The CDR3 DNA sequence: TGTGCCAGCAGTTCCATCGTCCCGAGGGGCTACACCTTC. The rearrangement joins TRBV12-3 or TRBV12-4 to TRBJ1-2; D unresolved. The CDR3 length is 13 residues. The V and J ends lost 4 bases and 8 bases respectively, with 14 bases between them.